This entry concerns a single T cell receptor beta chain. Its specificity is unknown. This record comes from a study of cytomegalovirus exposure and HLA in healthy donors. 13 Jbeta primers and 60 Vbeta primers were used for the PCR. Produced via immunoSEQ multiplex PCR; TCRdb's table is partial and in-frame only. In the table there are about 190,000 clones, roughly 79% of which are singletons. Points from the study as a whole: By a later analysis, the bulk of CMV-associated TCR beta chains appeared HLA-restricted.

This receptor was taken from a woman aged 18-35 years in good health and CMV-seronegative. Sequenced material: PBMCs.

Here the CDR3 DNA reads TGCGCCAGCAGCTTCGACAGGGGAATCGACGAGCAGTACTTC. It yields the protein CASSFDRGIDEQYF. The rearrangement joins TRBV5-1 to TRBJ2-7; 8 bases fit TRBD1. Unmatched junction bases numbered 6, after V lost 2 bases and J lost 5 bases. Germline lookup yields CDR1 SGHRS and CDR2 YFSETQ. CDR3 length: 14 amino acids.